The 24 T cell receptor beta chains below all came from one sample that was sequenced in a study of graft-versus-host responses after intestinal transplantation. The table came from immunoSEQ multiplex PCR; TCRdb's copy has only in-frame clones and leaves some out. Counted here are roughly 25,000 clones, roughly 43% occurring once; the ten biggest clones make up 0.66%. Source: alloreactive CD4+ T cells from a mixed lymphocyte reaction culture, taken before intestinal transplant. Subset meaning: CFSE-low proliferating T cells sorted from approximately 6-day pre-transplant mixed lymphocyte reaction (GvH or HvG direction). These receptors came from a human patient who received an intestinal transplant.

This clone was seen more than once but under ten times. The genes are TRBV10-1 and TRBJ1-4; the D is unclear. Trimming shortened V by 3 bases and J by 7 bases, and 12 bases separated the two germline ends. The CDR3 length is 14 residues. Germline CDR1 and CDR2: WNHNN and SYGVQD (reference sequence). Here the CDR3 DNA reads TGCGCCAGCAGTGATGGCTTTGGTCCTGAAAAACTGTTTTTT. It translates to CASSDGFGPEKLFF.

CDR3 region: CASSLQGPSNQPQHF. DNA for the CDR3: TGTGCCAGCAGCCTCCAGGGCCCGTCCAATCAGCCCCAGCATTTT. The rearrangement uses TRBV7-9 and TRBJ1-5; D possibly corresponds to TRBD1 (5 bases). CDR3 length equals 15 residues. Trimming stripped 5 bases from V and 3 bases from J, with 14 bases between. The V gene's germline CDR1 is SEHNR and CDR2 FQNEAQ (reference sequence).

The gene calls are TRBV7-2 and TRBJ2-7, with D possibly being TRBD2 (6 bases). Trimming left V 5 bases short and J 3 bases short, with 14 bases between. Per the germline V gene, CDR1 is SGHTA and CDR2 is FQGNSA. This CDR3 contains 14 residues. The CDR3 DNA is TGTGCCAGCAGCCCAGGTCGGGGGAACTACGAGCAGTACTTC. Amino acid sequence: CASSPGRGNYEQYF.

The chain joins TRBV6-6 to TRBJ2-1; possible D gene TRBD2, 6 bases. The ends were cut back, 7 bases at V and 0 bases at J, with 16 bases in the middle. This CDR3 has 16 residues. The germline CDR1 and CDR2 sequences are MNHNY and SVGAGI (reference sequence). In DNA, the CDR3 is TGTGCCAGCACCGGACTACTGGGGAGCTCCTACAATGAGCAGTTCTTC. Amino acid sequence: CASTGLLGSSYNEQFF.

This chain joins TRBV21-1 and TRBJ1-2; whether TRBD1, the table's D call, matches the DNA was not checked. TRBV21-1 represents a pseudogene. This CDR3 spans 16 amino acids. The CDR3 reads CASTTRTGGNNYGYTF. The CDR3, as DNA: TGTGCCAGCACCACACGGACAGGAGGAAATAACTATGGCTACACCTTC.

The V call is TRBV18, the J call TRBJ1-2; 10 bases are shared with TRBD1. The CDR3 is 15 residues long. Trimming cost V 0 bases and J 2 bases; bases outside gene matches: 0. CDR1 KGHSH and CDR2 LQKENI come from the germline V gene. The CDR3 coding sequence is TGTGCCAGCTCACCACCGGGACAGGGGAACTATGGCTACACCTTC. It is translated as CASSPPGQGNYGYTF.

Details on this clone: A read error is possible here, since a much larger clone lies one base away. Other DNA sequences in the same sample also yield this CDR3. The chain links TRBV2 to TRBJ2-7; 10 bases match TRBD1. CDR3 length equals 15 residues. Germline V gene lookup returns CDR1 SNHLY and CDR2 FYNNEI. The CDR3 region is CASGPDRGWLEWQYF. The CDR3 coding sequence is TGCGCCAGCGGACCGGACAGGGGGTGGCTTGAGTGGCAGTACTTC.

The gene calls are TRBV6-1 and TRBJ2-7; D call uncertain. The CDR3 length is 10 residues. CDR1 is MNHNS and CDR2 is SASEGT in the germline V gene. The V and J ends lost 6 bases and 4 bases respectively, with 4 bases between them. Here the CDR3 reads CASRQYEQYF. In DNA, the CDR3 is TGTGCCAGCAGACAGTACGAGCAGTACTTC.

The chain uses TRBV6-5 and TRBJ2-1; no clear D gene. Germline V gene data show CDR1 as MNHEY and CDR2 as SVGAGI. CDR3 length: 13 residues. The V end was cut by 3 bases, the J end by 5 bases, with 8 bases between. The CDR3 region is CASSYNPDNEQFF. CDR3 nucleotide sequence: TGTGCCAGCAGTTATAACCCAGACAATGAGCAGTTCTTC.

The genes are TRBV6-1 and TRBJ2-3, with D perhaps matching TRBD2 (5 bases). The CDR3 extends over 15 amino acids. Germline V gives CDR1 MNHNS, CDR2 SASEGT. Between the trimmed V and J ends, which lost 4 bases and 1 base, there was a span of 12 bases. In DNA form, the CDR3 reads TGTGCCAGCAGTGTGTCGACTACGCGCACAGATACGCAGTATTTT. Its protein product is CASSVSTTRTDTQYF.

J is TRBJ2-1 and V is TRBV5-4; 11 bases map to TRBD2. The CDR3 is 14 residues long. Germline V gives CDR1 SGHNT, CDR2 YYREEE (reference sequence). Germline trimming cut 4 bases from V and 7 bases from J; bases unmatched to any gene: 4. CDR3 amino acids: CASSPWTSGNEQFF. CDR3 DNA sequence: TGTGCCAGCAGCCCCTGGACTAGCGGGAATGAGCAGTTCTTC.

This clone was counted once. CDR3 region: CASSPREINQPQHF. DNA for the CDR3: TGTGCCAGCAGTCCCAGGGAAATCAATCAGCCCCAGCATTTT. The chain combines TRBV6-5 with TRBJ1-5, with a weak D call TRBD1 (5 bases). The V gene lost 5 bases and the J gene lost 3 bases, with 11 bases spanning the gap. CDR3 length: 14 amino acids. Germline V gives CDR1 MNHEY, CDR2 SVGAGI.

The genes are TRBV19 and TRBJ1-1; TRBD1 matches at 8 bases. Losses at the gene ends were 1 base for V and 3 bases for J; bases not matched to a gene: 1. The V gene's germline CDR1 is LNHDA and CDR2 SQIVND (reference sequence). This CDR3 has 14 amino acids. CDR3 sequence (DNA): TGTGCCAGTAGTATAGGGACAGGGCACACTGAAGCTTTCTTT. This encodes CASSIGTGHTEAFF.

The J gene is TRBJ1-1, the V gene TRBV7-9, with D possibly matching TRBD1 (6 bases). The germline V gene encodes CDR1 SEHNR and CDR2 FQNEAQ (reference sequence). The V gene lost 5 bases and the J gene lost 7 bases, with 11 bases spanning the gap. The CDR3 runs 12 residues. The CDR3 region has the DNA TGTGCCAGCAGCCCCAGGGGTATTGAAGCTTTCTTT. It translates to CASSPRGIEAFF.

The chain recombines TRBV29-1 with TRBJ2-5; no firm D call. V lost 3 bases and J 5 bases, leaving 10 bases between the germline ends. The germline V gene has CDR1 SQVTM and CDR2 ANQGSEA. The CDR3 spans 12 residues. CDR3 nucleotides: TGCAGCGTTGATAAACGGCGGGAGACCCAGTACTTC. Protein product: CSVDKRRETQYF.

This clone has just a few counts. The V and J genes are TRBV5-8 and TRBJ2-5; D is ambiguous. In germline, CDR1 is SGHTS, CDR2 YDEGEE. The germline V and J ends were trimmed by 0 bases and 7 bases, with 16 bases remaining between them. The length of the CDR3 is 15 residues. The CDR3: CASSLGVRLVGTQYF. The CDR3 nucleotides are TGTGCCAGCAGCTTGGGAGTTAGACTTGTCGGGACCCAGTACTTC. Combining the CDR3 with reference TRBV5-8 and TRBJ2-5 gives the whole variable domain EAGVTQSPTHLIKTRGQQATLRCSPISGHTSVYWYQQALGLGLQFLLWYDEGEERNRGNFPPRFSGRQFPNYSSELNVNALELEDSALYLCASSLGVRLVGTQYFGPGTRLLVL.

The chain joins TRBV2 to TRBJ1-4; D is ambiguous. The V gene lost 6 bases and the J gene lost 2 bases, with 7 bases spanning the gap. Germline V gene lookup returns CDR1 SNHLY and CDR2 FYNNEI. The CDR3 sequence is 13 residues long. CDR3 sequence reads: CASSFSTNEKLFF. The CDR3 coding sequence is TGTGCCAGCAGCTTTAGTACTAATGAAAAACTGTTTTTT.

This clone has a handful of counts. This sequence joins TRBV28 and TRBJ2-1, with D perhaps TRBD2 (5 bases). This CDR3 has 15 amino acids. V lost 7 bases, J lost 0 bases, and 13 bases lay in between. Germline V gene sequence: CDR1 MDHEN, CDR2 SYDVKM. DNA of the CDR3: TGTGCCAGCACCGGACTGAGGTTCTCCTACAATGAGCAGTTCTTC. Protein: CASTGLRFSYNEQFF.

The CDR3 DNA reads as TGTGCTAGTGGTTTGGCATACTCAGGGGTCTATGGCTACACCTTC. Residues: CASGLAYSGVYGYTF. The chain has TRBV12-5 and TRBJ1-2; D is possibly TRBD1 (6 bases). This CDR3 region has 15 residues. CDR1 is LGHNT and CDR2 is FRNRAP in the germline V gene. V lost 1 base and J lost 4, with 13 bases in between.

V is TRBV19 and J is TRBJ2-2, with TRBD2 matching over 9 bases. The CDR3 contains 14 residues. Germline V gene data show CDR1 as LNHDA and CDR2 as SQIVND (reference sequence). CDR3 bases: TGTGCTACCCGGACTAGCGCTAACACCGGGGAGCTGTTTTTT. It encodes CATRTSANTGELFF.

The rearrangement joins TRBV7-2 to TRBJ2-2; the match to TRBD2 covers 9 bases. The germline CDR1 and CDR2 sequences are SGHTA and FQGNSA. The CDR3 sequence is 18 residues long. Trimming cost V 1 base and J 4 bases; bases outside gene matches: 10. The CDR3 DNA is TGTGCCAGCAGCTTAGTCTGGATAGGCGGGGGGGCCACCGGGGAGCTGTTTTTT. Translation: CASSLVWIGGGATGELFF.

The chain has TRBV6-1 and TRBJ2-5; weak D call: TRBD1 (5 bases). Germline CDR1 reads MNHNS; CDR2 reads SASEGT. This CDR3 is built from 15 residues. The V gene lost 8 bases and the J gene lost 4 bases, with 20 bases spanning the gap. DNA for the CDR3: TGTGCCAGCTGTGTTGTCAGGGCGGTGAGAGAGACCCAGTACTTC. It yields the protein CASCVVRAVRETQYF.

J is TRBJ1-3 and V is TRBV11-1, with TRBD1 as a possible D gene (5 bases). V was pared by 5 bases and J by 2 bases, with 16 bases between. Germline CDR1 and CDR2: SGHAT and FQDESV (reference sequence). The CDR3 runs 16 residues. As DNA, the CDR3 is TGTGCCAGCAGCGCATACCCCCCAGGGCCTGGAAACACCATATATTTT. It encodes CASSAYPPGPGNTIYF.

This clone was counted a single time. This CDR3 reads CAWSPGGNSPLHF. The CDR3 bases are TGTGCCTGGAGCCCGGGGGGCAATTCACCCCTCCACTTT. J is TRBJ1-6 and V is TRBV30; D might be TRBD1 (6 bases). The V gene lost 3 bases and the J gene lost 7 bases, with 10 bases spanning the gap. This CDR3 comprises 13 residues. CDR1 GTSNPN and CDR2 SVGIG come from the germline V gene (reference sequence).